The T cell receptor (beta chain) under discussion was sequenced for a study of T cell changes during pregnancy in multiple sclerosis. Trimming removed 4 bases from V and 4 bases from J, with 14 bases in between. Germline V CDR1 and CDR2: KGHSH, LQKENI. This CDR3 contains 15 residues. The repertoire was sequenced with immunoSEQ multiplex PCR; TCRdb's copy has only in-frame clones and lacks some. The sample yields tens of thousands of clones, over 90% seen once. This specimen consisted of CD4+ T cells from peripheral blood mononuclear cells, obtained in the second trimester of pregnancy. This clonotype originated in a female donor with multiple sclerosis, enrolled in a pregnancy study. The rearrangement uses TRBV18 and TRBJ1-3; tentatively, D is TRBD1 (6 bases). This chain's CDR3 is CASSLFRGLGNTIYF. Written as DNA, the CDR3 is TGTGCCAGCTCACTCTTCAGGGGATTGGGAAACACCATATATTTT.